The following is a TCR beta chain sequence with its context. This sample is part of a study of OX40 agonist ivuxolimab in advanced cancers. Clones were sequenced by immunoSEQ multiplex PCR, and TCRdb holds only the in-frame ones, with some missing. Of under 100,000 clones detected, around 90% appear once; the ten largest clones hold roughly 0.17%. V dropped 1 base and J dropped 4; count of bases not matched to a gene: 4. There are 15 residues in the CDR3. CDR1 and CDR2 (germline): KGHSH, LQKENI. This TCR was sampled from an adult with an advanced solid tumor such as melanoma, head and neck, liver or kidney cancer. The chain recombines TRBV18 with TRBJ1-3; 7 nucleotides align to TRBD1. The material was CD4+ or CD8+ T cells sorted from blood, obtained in a trial of the OX40 agonist ivuxolimab. CDR3 loop: CASSPQGAMGNTIYF. The CDR3 DNA sequence: TGTGCCAGCTCACCACAGGGGGCGATGGGAAACACCATATATTTT.